The present T cell receptor beta chain was sequenced within a study of regulatory T cells in long-lasting Graves disease. The CDR3 is made up of 16 amino acids. Germline CDR1 LGHDT, CDR2 YNNKEL (reference sequence). J lost 13 bases, V lost 2 bases, and 14 bases had no gene match. Time point specified: newly diagnosed GD, antithyroid drugs for less than 3 months. Making the TCR library involved RNA that had been extracted from PBMCs. This clonotype was seen repeatedly, ten times or more. Its antigen is unknown. Regarding the study as a whole: Persistent disease preferred TRBV28, TRBJ1-2 and TRBJ2-5; new disease, TRBV20-1 and TRBJ2-1. It was possible that the small sample size reduced accuracy.

Sequencing libraries for TCR beta were prepared with iRepertoire HTBI primers and Arm-PCR of CDR3 regions. TCRdb re-analysed the multiplex PCR reads in MiXCR, keeping a single row per CDR3 protein. Among roughly 380,000 distinct CDR3 sequences listed, 15% to 20% were seen once. The sample was also linked to a second study, of T cells in Graves' hyperthyroidism and ophthalmopathy. That investigation notes: Hyperthyroidism patients were newly diagnosed, had disease duration under 2 months, and were aged 18 to 65 years. Most thyroid clonotypes that were expanded above 0.001 also turned up in blood.

This sequence originates from a man aged 35-49 years with Graves disease. This chain uses TRBV3-1 with TRBJ2-2, with TRBD2 identical over 9 bases. The sequencing here drew on peripheral blood mononuclear cells (PBMCs), taken at new diagnosis, from a patient treated with antithyroid drugs. This chain's CDR3 is CASSQLSGGPMGMLFF. The CDR3, as DNA: TGTGCCAGCAGCCAATTGAGCGGGGGGCCCATGGGGATGCTGTTTTTT. Drawing the rest from reference TRBV3-1 and TRBJ2-2, the complete variable domain is DTAVSQTPKYLVTQMGNDKSIKCEQNLGHDTMYWYKQDSKKFLKIMFSYNNKELIINETVPNRFSPKSPDKAHLNLHINSLELGDSAVYFCASSQLSGGPMGMLFFGEGSRLTVL.